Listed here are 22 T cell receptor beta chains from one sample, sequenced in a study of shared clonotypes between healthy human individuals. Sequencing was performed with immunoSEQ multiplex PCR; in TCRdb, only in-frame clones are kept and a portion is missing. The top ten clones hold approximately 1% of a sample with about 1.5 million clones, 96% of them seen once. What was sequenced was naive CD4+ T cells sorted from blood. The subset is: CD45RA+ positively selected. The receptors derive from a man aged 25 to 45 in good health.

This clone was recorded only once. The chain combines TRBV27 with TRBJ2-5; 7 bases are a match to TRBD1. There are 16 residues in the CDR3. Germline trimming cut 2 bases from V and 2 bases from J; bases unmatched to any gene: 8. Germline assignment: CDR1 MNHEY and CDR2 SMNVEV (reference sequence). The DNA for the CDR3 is TGTGCCAGCAGTTTACCGCTAGTGGGACAGCAAGAGACCCAGTACTTC. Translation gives CASSLPLVGQQETQYF.

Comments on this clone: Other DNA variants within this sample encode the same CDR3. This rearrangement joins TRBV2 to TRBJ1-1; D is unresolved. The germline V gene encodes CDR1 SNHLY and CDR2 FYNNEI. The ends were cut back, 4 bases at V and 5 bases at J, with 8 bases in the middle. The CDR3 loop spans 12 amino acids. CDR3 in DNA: TGTGCCAGCAGTGTTCGAGGGACTGAAGCTTTCTTT. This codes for CASSVRGTEAFF.

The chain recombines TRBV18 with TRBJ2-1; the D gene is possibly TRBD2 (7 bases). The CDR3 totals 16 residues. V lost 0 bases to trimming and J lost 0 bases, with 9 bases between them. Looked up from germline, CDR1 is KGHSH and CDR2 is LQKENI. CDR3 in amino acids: CASSPPGGPSYNEQFF. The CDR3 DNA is TGTGCCAGCTCACCACCCGGGGGGCCCTCCTACAATGAGCAGTTCTTC.

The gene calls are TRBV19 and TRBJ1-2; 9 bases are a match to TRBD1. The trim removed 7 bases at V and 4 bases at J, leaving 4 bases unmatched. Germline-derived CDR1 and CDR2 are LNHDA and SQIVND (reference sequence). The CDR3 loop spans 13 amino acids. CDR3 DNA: TGTGCCAGTATGACAGGGGGGGCCTATGGCTACACCTTC. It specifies CASMTGGAYGYTF.

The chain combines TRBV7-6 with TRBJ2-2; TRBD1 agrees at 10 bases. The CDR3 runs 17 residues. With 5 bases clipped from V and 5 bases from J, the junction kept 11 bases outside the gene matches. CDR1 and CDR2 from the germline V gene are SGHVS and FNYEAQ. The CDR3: CASSRPQTGGATGELFF. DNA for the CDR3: TGTGCCAGCAGCCGACCCCAGACAGGGGGCGCAACCGGGGAGCTGTTTTTT.

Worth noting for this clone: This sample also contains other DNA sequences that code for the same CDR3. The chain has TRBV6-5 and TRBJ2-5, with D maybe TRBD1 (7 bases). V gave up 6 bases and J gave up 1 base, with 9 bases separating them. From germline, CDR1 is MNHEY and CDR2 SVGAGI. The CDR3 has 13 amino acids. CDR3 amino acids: CASRRDSQETQYF. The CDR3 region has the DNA TGTGCCAGCAGGCGGGACAGCCAAGAGACCCAGTACTTC.

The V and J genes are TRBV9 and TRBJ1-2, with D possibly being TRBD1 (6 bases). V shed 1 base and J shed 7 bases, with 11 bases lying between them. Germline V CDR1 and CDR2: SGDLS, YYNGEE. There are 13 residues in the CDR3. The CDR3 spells CASSVSRGAGYTF. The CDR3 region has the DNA TGTGCCAGCAGCGTATCTAGGGGGGCTGGCTACACCTTC. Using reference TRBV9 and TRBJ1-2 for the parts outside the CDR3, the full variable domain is DSGVTQTPKHLITATGQRVTLRCSPRSGDLSVYWYQQSLDQGLQFLIQYYNGEERAKGNILERFSAQQFPDLHSELNLSSLELGDSALYFCASSVSRGAGYTFGSGTRLTVV.

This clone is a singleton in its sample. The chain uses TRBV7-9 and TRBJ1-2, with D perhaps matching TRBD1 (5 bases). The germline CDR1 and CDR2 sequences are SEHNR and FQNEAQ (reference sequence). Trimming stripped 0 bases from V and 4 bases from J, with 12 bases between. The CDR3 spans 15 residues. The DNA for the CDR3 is TGTGCCAGCAGCTTAGCGGGGCGGCAGGGCTATGGCTACACCTTC. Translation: CASSLAGRQGYGYTF.

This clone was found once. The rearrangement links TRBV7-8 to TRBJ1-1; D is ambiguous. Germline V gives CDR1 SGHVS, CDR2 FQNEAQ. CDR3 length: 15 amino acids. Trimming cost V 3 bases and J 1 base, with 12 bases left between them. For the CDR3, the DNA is TGTGCCAGCAGCTTTTCAGCTAACGGGAACACTGAAGCTTTCTTT. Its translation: CASSFSANGNTEAFF.

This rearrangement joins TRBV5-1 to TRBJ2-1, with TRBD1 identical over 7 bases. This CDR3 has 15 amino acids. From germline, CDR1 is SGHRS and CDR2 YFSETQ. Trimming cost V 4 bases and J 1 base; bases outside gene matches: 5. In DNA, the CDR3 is TGCGCCAGCAGCATACAGGGGAATTCCTACAATGAGCAGTTCTTC. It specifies CASSIQGNSYNEQFF.

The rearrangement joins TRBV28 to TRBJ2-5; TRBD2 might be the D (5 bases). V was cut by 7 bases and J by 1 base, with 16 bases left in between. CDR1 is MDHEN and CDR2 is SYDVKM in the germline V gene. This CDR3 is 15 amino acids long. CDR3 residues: CASTFGTRGQETQYF. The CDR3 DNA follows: TGTGCCAGCACCTTTGGCACTCGGGGCCAAGAGACCCAGTACTTC.

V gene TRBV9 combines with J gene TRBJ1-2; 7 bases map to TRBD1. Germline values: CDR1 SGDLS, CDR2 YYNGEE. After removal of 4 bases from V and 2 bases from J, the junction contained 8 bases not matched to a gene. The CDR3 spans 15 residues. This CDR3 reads CASSPSGQANYGYTF. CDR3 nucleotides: TGTGCCAGCAGCCCCTCCGGACAGGCAAACTATGGCTACACCTTC.

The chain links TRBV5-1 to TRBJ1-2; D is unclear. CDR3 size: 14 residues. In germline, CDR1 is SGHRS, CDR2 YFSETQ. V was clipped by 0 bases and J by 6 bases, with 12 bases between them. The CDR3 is CASSLGGLRDGYTF. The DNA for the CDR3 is TGCGCCAGCAGCTTGGGAGGGCTGAGGGATGGCTACACCTTC.

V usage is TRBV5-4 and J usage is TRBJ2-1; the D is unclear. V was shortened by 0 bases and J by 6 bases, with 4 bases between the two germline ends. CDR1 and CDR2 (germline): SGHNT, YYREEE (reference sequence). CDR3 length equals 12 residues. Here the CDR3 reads CASSLDLNEQFF. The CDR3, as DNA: TGTGCCAGCAGCTTGGATCTCAATGAGCAGTTCTTC.

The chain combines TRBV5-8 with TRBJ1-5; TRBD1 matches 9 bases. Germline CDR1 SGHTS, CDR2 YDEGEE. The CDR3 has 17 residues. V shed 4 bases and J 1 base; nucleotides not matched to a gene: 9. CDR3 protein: CASSRNWGQGSNQPQHF. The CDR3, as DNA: TGTGCCAGCAGCAGAAACTGGGGACAGGGAAGCAATCAGCCCCAGCATTTT.

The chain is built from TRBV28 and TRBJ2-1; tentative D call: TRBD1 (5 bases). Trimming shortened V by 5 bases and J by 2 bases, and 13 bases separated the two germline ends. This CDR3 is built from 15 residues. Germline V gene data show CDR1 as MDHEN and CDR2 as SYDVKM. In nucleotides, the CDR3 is TGTGCCAGCAGTACCAGATGGGGCCCCTACAATGAGCAGTTCTTC. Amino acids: CASSTRWGPYNEQFF.

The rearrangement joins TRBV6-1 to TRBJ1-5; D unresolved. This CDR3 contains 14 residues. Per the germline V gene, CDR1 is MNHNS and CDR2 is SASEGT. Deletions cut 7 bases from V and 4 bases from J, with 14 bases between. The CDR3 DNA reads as TGTGCCAGCAACGGTGGCAGAGAAAATCAGCCCCAGCATTTT. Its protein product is CASNGGRENQPQHF.

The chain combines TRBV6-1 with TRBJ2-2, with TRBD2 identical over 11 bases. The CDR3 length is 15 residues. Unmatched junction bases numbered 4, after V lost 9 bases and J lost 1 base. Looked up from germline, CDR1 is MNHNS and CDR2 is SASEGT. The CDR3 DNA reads TGTGCCAGTAGCGGGAGGGCCTTGAACACCGGGGAGCTGTTTTTT. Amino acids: CASSGRALNTGELFF.

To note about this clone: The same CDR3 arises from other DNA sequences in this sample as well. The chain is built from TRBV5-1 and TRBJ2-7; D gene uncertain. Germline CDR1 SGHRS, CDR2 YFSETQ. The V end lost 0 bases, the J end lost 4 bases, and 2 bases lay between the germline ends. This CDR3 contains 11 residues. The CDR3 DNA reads TGCGCCAGCAGCTTGGATTACGAGCAGTACTTC. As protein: CASSLDYEQYF.

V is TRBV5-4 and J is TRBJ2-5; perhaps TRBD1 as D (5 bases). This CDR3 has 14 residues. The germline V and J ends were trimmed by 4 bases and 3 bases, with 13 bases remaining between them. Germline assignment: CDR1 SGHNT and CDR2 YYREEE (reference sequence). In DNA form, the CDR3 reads TGTGCCAGCAGCCTTAGGACATATAAAGAGACCCAGTACTTC. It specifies CASSLRTYKETQYF.

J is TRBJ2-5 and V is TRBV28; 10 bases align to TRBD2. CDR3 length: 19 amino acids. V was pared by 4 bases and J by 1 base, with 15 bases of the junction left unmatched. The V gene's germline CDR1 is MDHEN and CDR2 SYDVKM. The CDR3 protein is CASSYGRLAGVRSQETQYF. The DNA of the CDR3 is TGTGCCAGCAGTTACGGGAGGCTAGCGGGAGTTAGGAGCCAAGAGACCCAGTACTTC.

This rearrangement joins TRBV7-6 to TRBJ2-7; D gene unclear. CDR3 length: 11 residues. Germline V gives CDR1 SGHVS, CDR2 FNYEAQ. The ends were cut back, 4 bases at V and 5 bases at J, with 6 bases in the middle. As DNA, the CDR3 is TGTGCCAGCAGCTCCCAAAACGAGCAGTACTTC. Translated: CASSSQNEQYF.